The clone carrying this T cell receptor (beta chain) appeared many times. A process of 5'RACE template switching, which added a universal primer site and UMIs, was used to make TCR cDNA. One entry per CDR3 protein results from TCRdb running MiXCR on the 5' RACE reads. Of under 55,000 distinct CDR3 sequences listed, 6.8% are singletons. The record originates from a study of T cells after yellow fever vaccination. Study as a whole: Preparation used SMART-Seq v4 Ultra Low Input for the low-cell-number fractions. Notes on the study in general: Some clonotypes, a small share, were shared between CD4 and CD8 compartments.

Trimming took 2 bases from V and 7 from J, leaving 14 bases between them. CDR3 length: 14 residues. Per the germline V gene, CDR1 is LGHNA and CDR2 is YSLEER. This sequence originates from a man under 40 who received the YFV17D yellow fever vaccine. The V call is TRBV4-3, the J call TRBJ2-5; D not resolved. This specimen was CD8+ T cells not binding an NS4B(214-222) dextramer, sorted from PBMCs, taken 45 days after the yellow fever booster vaccination. In nucleotides, the CDR3 is TGCGCCAGCAGCCAATTGGATGACTTGGCGACCCAGTACTTC. Its protein product is CASSQLDDLATQYF.